The rows below give T cell receptor beta chains drawn from one sample of a study of tumor and adjacent non-tumor tissue in lung cancer. Each CDR3 protein is one row after TCRdb ran MiXCR on the multiplex PCR reads. The sample has about 200,000 distinct CDR3 sequences; around 71% are singletons. The sample taken for sequencing was lung tumor tissue. The origin of the receptors is a man in his 60s with non-small cell lung cancer. Both conserved end residues are part of each CDR3. The order of the fields is J gene, D gene, V gene, clone size, CDR3 DNA, CDR3 protein. D genes are given only for firm matches. Clone sizes are given selectively: once, few, many, or a class where the clone is expanded.

J: TRBJ2-6; D: TRBD1; V: TRBV11-2; size: few; DNA: TGTGCCAGCAGCTCAGTTCCAAAGGACAGGCCCTCTGGGGCCAATGTTCTGGCTTTC; CDR3: CASSSVPKDRPSGANVLAF
J: TRBJ1-6; D: TRBD1; V: TRBV6-6; size: -; DNA: TGTGCCAGCAGTTACTCGGCAGGGGGCTTAAATACATCCCTCCACTTT; CDR3: CASSYSAGGLNTSLHF
J: TRBJ2-3; D: -; V: TRBV11-3; size: -; DNA: TGTGCCAGCAGCATATTACTAGACCCAACGCAATATTTT; CDR3: CASSILLDPTQYF
J: TRBJ2-5; D: -; V: TRBV6-5; size: -; DNA: TGTGCCAGCAATTACCCGGGGCACACCGGAGTCGAGACCCACTACTTC; CDR3: CASNYPGHTGVETHYF
J: TRBJ2-3; D: -; V: TRBV5-5; size: -; DNA: TGTGCCAGCAACTACCGAGGTCTACCGAGCACAGATACGCAGTATTTT; CDR3: CASNYRGLPSTDTQYF
J: TRBJ2-5; D: -; V: TRBV20-1; size: -; DNA: TGCAATGCTAGACCCATGACAGAGTTGGGCGAGACTCAGTACTTT; CDR3: CNARPMTELGETQYF
J: TRBJ1-2; D: TRBD1; V: TRBV11-1; size: -; DNA: TGTGCCAGCAGCTCACAGGGGGGAAGAGGCTACACCTTC; CDR3: CASSSQGGRGYTF
J: TRBJ1-1; D: -; V: TRBV12-3/TRBV12-4; size: -; DNA: TGTGCCAGCAGTTCCCGGGACGGAACTGAAGCTGTCTTT; CDR3: CASSSRDGTEAVF
J: TRBJ1-2; D: -; V: TRBV20-1; size: -; DNA: TGCAGTGCTCCAAAGGACGGGCTAGATGTCTACACCTTC; CDR3: CSAPKDGLDVYTF
J: TRBJ1-6; D: TRBD1; V: TRBV12-3/TRBV12-4; size: -; DNA: TGTGCCAGCAGTCGGACAGGGGATCTTAATTCACCCCTCCACTTT; CDR3: CASSRTGDLNSPLHF
J: TRBJ1-2; D: -; V: TRBV6-5; size: -; DNA: TGTGCCAGCAGTTACTTCCTGAAAGGGAGCTATGGCTACACCTTC; CDR3: CASSYFLKGSYGYTF
J: TRBJ1-6; D: -; V: TRBV4-2; size: many; DNA: TGTGCCAGCAGCCAAGACCCGGGAACAGAAGTAGGATCACCCCTCCACTTT; CDR3: CASSQDPGTEVGSPLHF
J: TRBJ2-2; D: TRBD2; V: TRBV4-3; size: -; DNA: TGCCCCAGCAGCCAAGATGGGGCTAGCGGGAGCAGGACCGGGGAGCTGTTTTTT; CDR3: CPSSQDGASGSRTGELFF
J: TRBJ1-5; D: -; V: TRBV27; size: once; DNA: TGTGCTAGCAGTTTACCCGGTTTGCCCCAGCATTTT; CDR3: CASSLPGLPQHF
J: TRBJ2-5; D: -; V: TRBV11-2; size: -; DNA: TGTGTCAGCAGCTTTTTCGCGGAAGAGACCCATTACTTC; CDR3: CVSSFFAEETHYF
J: TRBJ2-2; D: -; V: TRBV12-3/TRBV12-4; size: many; DNA: TGTGCCAGCAGTTCGCAGGGGAAGACCGGGGAGCTGTTTTTT; CDR3: CASSSQGKTGELFF
J: TRBJ2-2; D: -; V: TRBV11-3; size: -; DNA: TGTGCCAACGGCACTCGACAGACGAACACCGGGGAGCTGTTTTTT; CDR3: CANGTRQTNTGELFF
J: TRBJ1-5; D: -; V: TRBV20-1; size: -; DNA: TGCAGCGCTAGAGATTTATCGACAGTGTTCGATCAGCCCCAGCATTTT; CDR3: CSARDLSTVFDQPQHF
J: TRBJ1-6; D: -; V: TRBV7-9; size: few; DNA: TGTGCCCTACCTACGGGTGTCGATGGCTCACCCCTCCACTTT; CDR3: CALPTGVDGSPLHF
J: TRBJ2-5; D: -; V: TRBV10-1; size: -; DNA: TGCACCAGCAGTGAGGGGGGGGAGAGAGAGACCCAGTACTTC; CDR3: CTSSEGGERETQYF
J: TRBJ2-7; D: -; V: TRBV20-1; size: -; DNA: TGCAGTACTAGGGGGACTGAGAACACCTACGAGCAGTACTTC; CDR3: CSTRGTENTYEQYF
J: TRBJ2-7; D: -; V: TRBV29-1; size: -; DNA: TGCACCGTTGAGGAGATCGGGGGGCGGGACCAGTACTTC; CDR3: CTVEEIGGRDQYF
J: TRBJ2-5; D: -; V: TRBV10-1; size: once; DNA: TGCGCCAGCAGTGAGTCGGGAGAGACCCAGTACTTC; CDR3: CASSESGETQYF
J: TRBJ2-5; D: -; V: TRBV11-3; size: -; DNA: TGTGCCAGCAGATTGGACAGCCAAGAGACCCAGTACTTC; CDR3: CASRLDSQETQYF
J: TRBJ2-6; D: TRBD1; V: TRBV11-2; size: -; DNA: TGTGCCAACAGCTTAGTTCCAAAGGACAGGCCCTCCGGGCCCAACGTCCTGACTTTC; CDR3: CANSLVPKDRPSGPNVLTF
J: TRBJ1-2; D: -; V: TRBV29-1; size: -; DNA: TGCAGCGTTGCGGGAGGAGGAGGCTACACCTTC; CDR3: CSVAGGGGYTF
J: TRBJ1-6; D: -; V: TRBV11-2; size: -; DNA: TGTGCCAACAGCTTAGACTCGAGAGTACCCCTCCACTTT; CDR3: CANSLDSRVPLHF
J: TRBJ2-1; D: -; V: TRBV7-8; size: -; DNA: TGTGCCAGCACCTTAGAGGCAGCCTGGGGGCAGTTCTTC; CDR3: CASTLEAAWGQFF